This TCR beta chain was obtained from a study of OX40 agonist ivuxolimab in advanced cancers. The study's findings and limits: At 0.1 to 3.0 mg/kg, clonal expansion of CD4+ and CD8+ blood T cells had occurred by week 6.

The assay was immunoSEQ multiplex PCR, and TCRdb's table has in-frame clones only and misses some. The data contain 35,000 to 40,000 clones, 70% to 90% of them singletons. The CDR3 consists of 16 residues. Germline-derived CDR1 and CDR2 are SEHNR and FQNEAQ (reference sequence). Deletions cut 2 bases from V and 4 bases from J, with 14 bases between. To note about this clone: The antigen is not known.

V is TRBV7-9 and J is TRBJ1-4; D is unresolved. The clonotype comes from an adult with an advanced solid tumor such as melanoma, head and neck, liver or kidney cancer. The material sequenced was CD4+ or CD8+ T cells sorted from blood, taken in a trial of the OX40 agonist ivuxolimab. CDR3 DNA sequence: TGTGCCAGCAGCTTAAAGGGCGGAGGGTATAATGAAAAACTGTTTTTT. Translation: CASSLKGGGYNEKLFF.